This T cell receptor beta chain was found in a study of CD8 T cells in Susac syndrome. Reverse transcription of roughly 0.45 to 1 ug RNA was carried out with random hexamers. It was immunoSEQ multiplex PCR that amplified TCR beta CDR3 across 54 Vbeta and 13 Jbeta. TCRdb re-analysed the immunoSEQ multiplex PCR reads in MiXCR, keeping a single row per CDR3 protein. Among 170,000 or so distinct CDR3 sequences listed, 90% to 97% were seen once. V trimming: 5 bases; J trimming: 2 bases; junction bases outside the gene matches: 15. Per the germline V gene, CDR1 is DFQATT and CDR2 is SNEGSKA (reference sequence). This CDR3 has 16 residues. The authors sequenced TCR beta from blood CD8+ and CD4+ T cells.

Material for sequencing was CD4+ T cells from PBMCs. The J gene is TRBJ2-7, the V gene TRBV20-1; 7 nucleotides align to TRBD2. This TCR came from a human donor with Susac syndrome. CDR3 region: CSAPSSGGGMAYEQYF. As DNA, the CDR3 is TGCAGTGCTCCTTCTTCGGGGGGTGGGATGGCCTACGAGCAGTACTTC.